This T cell receptor beta chain is drawn from a study of shared clonotypes between healthy human individuals. This table comes from immunoSEQ multiplex PCR, and its TCRdb copy is limited to in-frame clones, with some not included. Of approximately 1.5 million clones in the sample, 95% to 99% were seen once. The sample was naive CD4+ T cells sorted from blood. Sample subset: CD45RA+ positively selected. This clonotype was sampled from a man aged 30 to 39 in good health.

The CDR3 DNA sequence: TGTGCCAGCAGTAGAATAGCGGGAGACACCTACAATGAGCAGTTCTTC. Translated: CASSRIAGDTYNEQFF. This chain joins TRBV5-6 and TRBJ2-1; 9 bases fit TRBD2. This CDR3 spans 16 amino acids. Trimming took 5 bases from V and 2 from J; bases not matched to a gene: 8. Germline V CDR1 and CDR2: SGHDT, YYEEEE.